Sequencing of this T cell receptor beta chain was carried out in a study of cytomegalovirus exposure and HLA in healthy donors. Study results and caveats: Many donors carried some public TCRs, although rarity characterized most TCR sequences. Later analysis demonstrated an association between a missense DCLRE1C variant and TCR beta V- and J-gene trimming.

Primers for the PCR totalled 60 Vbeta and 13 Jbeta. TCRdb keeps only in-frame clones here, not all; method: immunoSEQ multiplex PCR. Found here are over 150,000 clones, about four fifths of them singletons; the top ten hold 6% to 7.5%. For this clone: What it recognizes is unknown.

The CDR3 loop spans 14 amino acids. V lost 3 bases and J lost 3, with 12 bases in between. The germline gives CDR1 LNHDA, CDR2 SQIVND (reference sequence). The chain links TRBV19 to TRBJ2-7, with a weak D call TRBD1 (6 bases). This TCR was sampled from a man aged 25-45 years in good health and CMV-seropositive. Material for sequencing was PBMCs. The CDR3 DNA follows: TGTGCCAGTAGTATCTCGGACAGTTTCTACGAGCAGTACTTC. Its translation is CASSISDSFYEQYF. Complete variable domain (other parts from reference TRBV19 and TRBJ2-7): DGGITQSPKYLFRKEGQNVTLSCEQNLNHDAMYWYRQDPGQGLRLIYYSQIVNDFQKGDIAEGYSVSREKKESFPLTVTSAQKNPTAFYLCASSISDSFYEQYFGPGTRLTVT.